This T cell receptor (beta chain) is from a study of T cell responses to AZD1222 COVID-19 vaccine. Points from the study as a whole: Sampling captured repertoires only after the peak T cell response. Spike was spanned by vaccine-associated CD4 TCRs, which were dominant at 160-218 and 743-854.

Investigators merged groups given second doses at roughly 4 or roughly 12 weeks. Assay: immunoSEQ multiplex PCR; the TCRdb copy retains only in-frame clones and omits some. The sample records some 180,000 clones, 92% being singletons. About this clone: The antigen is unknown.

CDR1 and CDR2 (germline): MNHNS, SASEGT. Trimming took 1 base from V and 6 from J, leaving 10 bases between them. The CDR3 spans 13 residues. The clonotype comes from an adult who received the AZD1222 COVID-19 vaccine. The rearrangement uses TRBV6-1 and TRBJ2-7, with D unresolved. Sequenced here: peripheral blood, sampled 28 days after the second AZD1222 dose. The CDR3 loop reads CASSEVIGAEQYF. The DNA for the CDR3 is TGTGCCAGCAGTGAAGTTATCGGCGCCGAGCAGTACTTC.